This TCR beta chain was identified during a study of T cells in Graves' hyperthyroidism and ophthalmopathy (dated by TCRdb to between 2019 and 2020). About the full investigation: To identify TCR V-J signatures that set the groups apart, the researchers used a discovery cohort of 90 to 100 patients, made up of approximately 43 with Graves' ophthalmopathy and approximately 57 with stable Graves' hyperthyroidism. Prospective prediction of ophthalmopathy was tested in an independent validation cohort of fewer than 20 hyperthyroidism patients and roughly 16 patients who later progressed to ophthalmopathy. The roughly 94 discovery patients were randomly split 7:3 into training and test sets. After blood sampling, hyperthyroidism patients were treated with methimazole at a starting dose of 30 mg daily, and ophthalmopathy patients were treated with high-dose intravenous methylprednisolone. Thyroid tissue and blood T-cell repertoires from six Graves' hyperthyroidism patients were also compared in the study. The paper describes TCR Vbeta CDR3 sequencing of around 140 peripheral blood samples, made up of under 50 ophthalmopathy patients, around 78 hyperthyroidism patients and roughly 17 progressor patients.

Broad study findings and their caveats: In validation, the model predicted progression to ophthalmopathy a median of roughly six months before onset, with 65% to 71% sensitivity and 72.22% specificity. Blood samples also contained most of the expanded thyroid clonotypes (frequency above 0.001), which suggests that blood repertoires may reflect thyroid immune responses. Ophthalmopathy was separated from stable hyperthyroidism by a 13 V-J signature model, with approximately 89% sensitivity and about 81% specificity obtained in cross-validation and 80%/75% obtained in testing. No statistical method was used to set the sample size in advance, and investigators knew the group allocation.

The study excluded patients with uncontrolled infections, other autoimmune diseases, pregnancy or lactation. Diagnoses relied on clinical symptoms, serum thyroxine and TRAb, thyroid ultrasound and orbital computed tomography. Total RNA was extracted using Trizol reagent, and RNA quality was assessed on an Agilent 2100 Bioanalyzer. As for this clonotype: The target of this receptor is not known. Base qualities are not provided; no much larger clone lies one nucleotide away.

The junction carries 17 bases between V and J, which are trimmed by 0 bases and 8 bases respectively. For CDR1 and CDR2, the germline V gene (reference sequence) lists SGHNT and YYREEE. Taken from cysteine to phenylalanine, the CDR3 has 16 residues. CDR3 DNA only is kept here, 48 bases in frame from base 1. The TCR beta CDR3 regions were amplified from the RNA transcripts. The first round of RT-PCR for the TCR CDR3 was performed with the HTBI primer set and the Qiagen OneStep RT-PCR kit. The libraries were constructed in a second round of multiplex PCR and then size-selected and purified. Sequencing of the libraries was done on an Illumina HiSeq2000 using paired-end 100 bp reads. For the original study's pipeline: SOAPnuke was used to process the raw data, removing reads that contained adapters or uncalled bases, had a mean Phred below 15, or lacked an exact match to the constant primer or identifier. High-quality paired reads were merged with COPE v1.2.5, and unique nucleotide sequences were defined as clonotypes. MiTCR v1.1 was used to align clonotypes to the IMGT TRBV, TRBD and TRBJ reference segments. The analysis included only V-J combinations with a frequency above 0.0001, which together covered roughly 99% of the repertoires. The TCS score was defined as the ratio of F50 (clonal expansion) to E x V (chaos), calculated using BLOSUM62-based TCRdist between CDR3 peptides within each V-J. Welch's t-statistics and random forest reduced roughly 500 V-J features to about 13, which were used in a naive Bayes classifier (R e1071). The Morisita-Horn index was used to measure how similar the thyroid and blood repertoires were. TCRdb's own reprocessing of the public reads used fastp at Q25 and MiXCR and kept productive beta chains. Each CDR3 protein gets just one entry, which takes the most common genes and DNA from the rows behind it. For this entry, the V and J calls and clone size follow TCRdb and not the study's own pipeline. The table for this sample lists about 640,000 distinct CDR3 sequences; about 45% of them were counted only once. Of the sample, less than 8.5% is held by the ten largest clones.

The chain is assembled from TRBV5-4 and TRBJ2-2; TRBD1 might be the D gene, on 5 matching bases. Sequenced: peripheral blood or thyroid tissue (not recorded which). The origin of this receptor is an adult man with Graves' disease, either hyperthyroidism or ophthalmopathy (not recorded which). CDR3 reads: CASSLGMGLVAGELFF. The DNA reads TGTGCCAGCAGCTTGGGAATGGGGCTCGTTGCTGGGGAGCTGTTTTTT.